A selection of T cell receptor beta chains follows, all from one sample in a study of regulatory T cells in long-lasting Graves disease. TCRdb passed the multiplex PCR reads through MiXCR, listing each CDR3 protein once. The data show about 240,000 distinct CDR3 sequences, with 20% to 25% seen just once and over 11% held by the top ten. Sample: peripheral blood mononuclear cells (PBMCs), taken at new diagnosis, from a patient treated with antithyroid drugs. All receptors derive from a female donor with Graves disease. The CDR3 runs from the conserved cysteine through the conserved F or W. D genes are given only for firm matches. Not all rows give a size; the values are once, few, many and, for expanded clones, a class.

D	V	J	size	CDR3	DNA
.	TRBV28	TRBJ1-2	few	CASSIGTVANYGYTF	TGTGCCAGCAGTATAGGGACGGTCGCTAACTATGGCTACACCTTC
.	TRBV11-1	TRBJ2-3	few	CASSFLRGARTDTQYF	TGTGCCAGCAGCTTCTTGAGGGGGGCGAGGACAGATACGCAGTATTTT
.	TRBV15	TRBJ1-5	many	CATSRGGGDRPQHF	TGTGCCACCAGCAGAGGTGGAGGGGACCGACCCCAGCATTTT
TRBD1	TRBV10-3	TRBJ1-5	few	CAISERQGAWQPQHF	TGTGCCATCAGTGAGCGACAGGGGGCTTGGCAGCCCCAGCATTTT
TRBD1	TRBV11-2	TRBJ2-4	many	CASSYRQGTKNIQYF	TGTGCCAGCAGCTACCGACAGGGAACCAAAAACATTCAGTACTTC
TRBD1	TRBV6-2/TRBV6-3	TRBJ1-6	many	CASSYSTGEDSPLHF	TGTGCCAGCAGTTACTCGACAGGGGAGGATTCACCCCTCCACTTT
TRBD1	TRBV10-3	TRBJ1-5	.	CAISERQGEPQHF	TGTGCCATCAGTGAGCGACAGGGGGAGCCCCAGCATTTT
TRBD2	TRBV10-3	TRBJ2-1	many	CATSGLGDNEQFF	TGTGCCACCTCGGGACTAGGAGACAATGAGCAGTTCTTC
TRBD2	TRBV11-1	TRBJ2-5	few	CAGSLITGGETQYF	TGTGCCGGCAGCTTGATAACCGGGGGGGAGACCCAGTACTTC
.	TRBV25-1	TRBJ2-3	few	CASSSSAKADTQYF	TGTGCCAGCAGTAGTAGCGCAAAGGCAGATACGCAGTATTTT
.	TRBV6-1	TRBJ2-5	many	CASSARSQETQYF	TGTGCCAGCAGCGCCCGCTCCCAAGAGACCCAGTACTTC
.	TRBV5-1	TRBJ2-7	many	CASSEGQGAYEQYF	TGCGCCAGCAGCGAGGGCCAGGGAGCCTACGAGCAGTACTTC
.	TRBV20-1	TRBJ2-1	many	CSALKDWYNEQFF	TGCAGTGCTCTAAAAGACTGGTACAATGAGCAGTTCTTC
.	TRBV20-1	TRBJ2-3	many	CSAPTQSTDTQYF	TGCAGTGCGCCGACACAGAGCACAGATACGCAGTATTTT
.	TRBV4-3	TRBJ2-7	many	CASSQGPGAVDEQYF	TGCGCCAGCAGCCAAGGGCCAGGGGCGGTTGACGAGCAGTACTTC
TRBD2	TRBV20-1	TRBJ2-3	many	CSARRLASTDTQYF	TGCAGTGCTAGAAGACTAGCGAGCACAGATACGCAGTATTTT
.	TRBV12-3/TRBV12-4	TRBJ1-5	.	CASSYRENQPQHF	TGTGCCAGCAGTTACAGGGAAAATCAGCCCCAGCATTTT
TRBD1	TRBV5-1	TRBJ1-1	many	CASSVDRGNTEAFF	TGCGCCAGCAGCGTCGACAGGGGGAACACTGAAGCTTTCTTT
.	TRBV5-1	TRBJ2-3	.	CASSLSPADTQYF	TGCGCCAGCAGCTTGTCCCCGGCAGATACGCAGTATTTT
TRBD1	TRBV7-9	TRBJ2-7	many	CASSLTGDEQYF	TGTGCCAGCAGCTTGACAGGGGACGAGCAGTACTTC
.	TRBV7-8	TRBJ1-1	many	CASRTGLGEAFF	TGTGCCAGCAGGACGGGGCTCGGTGAAGCTTTCTTT
TRBD1	TRBV20-1	TRBJ1-1	many	CSARETGANTEAFF	TGCAGTGCTAGAGAAACAGGGGCGAACACTGAAGCTTTCTTT
.	TRBV29-1	TRBJ1-4	.	CSVGSKADPTREKLFF	TGCAGCGTTGGGTCAAAAGCGGACCCTACCCGTGAAAAACTGTTTTTT
.	TRBV9	TRBJ2-7	many	CASSVGVGGRSSYEQYF	TGTGCCAGCAGCGTAGGAGTGGGCGGCCGGAGCTCCTACGAGCAGTACTTC
TRBD2	TRBV10-3	TRBJ2-3	many	CAIRTSSGGSTDTQYF	TGTGCCATCAGAACTTCTAGCGGGGGAAGCACAGATACGCAGTATTTT
TRBD2	TRBV2	TRBJ2-3	.	CASSATGTSGSPTGTDTQYF	TGTGCCAGCAGTGCGACCGGGACTAGCGGGAGTCCTACTGGCACAGATACGCAGTATTTT
TRBD2	TRBV5-1	TRBJ2-3	.	CASKTGTSGSTVDTQYF	TGCGCCAGTAAGACCGGGACTAGCGGGAGTACCGTGGATACGCAGTATTTT
.	TRBV5-1	TRBJ2-7	.	CASSWGGAGTDEQYF	TGCGCCAGCAGCTGGGGCGGGGCAGGGACAGACGAGCAGTACTTC
.	TRBV12-3/TRBV12-4	TRBJ2-3	many	CASSFGGVATDTQYF	TGTGCCAGCAGTTTCGGGGGAGTAGCAACAGATACGCAGTATTTT
TRBD1	TRBV2	TRBJ1-1	.	CASRGPGQGTEAFF	TGTGCCAGCAGGGGACCGGGACAGGGGACTGAAGCTTTCTTT